This T cell receptor beta chain was retrieved from a study of shared clonotypes between healthy human individuals. The protocol was immunoSEQ multiplex PCR, while the TCRdb copy is restricted to in-frame clones and leaves out a portion. The data contain roughly 2.5 million clones, over 85% of them singletons. V lost 7 bases to trimming and J lost 6 bases, with 10 bases between them. This CDR3 region has 12 residues. Germline lookup yields CDR1 KGHSH and CDR2 LQKENI. The rearrangement links TRBV18 to TRBJ2-4, with D perhaps matching TRBD1 (5 bases). The specimen sequenced was naive CD4+ T cells sorted from blood. Sample subset: CD45RA+ positively selected. The sequence derives from a young man in good health. The CDR3 DNA is TGTGCCAGCTTGCCGCAGGGAAACATTCAGTACTTC. Encoded protein: CASLPQGNIQYF.